This TCR beta chain was retrieved from a study of PD-1 and CTLA-4 blockade in melanoma. Profiled with immunoSEQ multiplex PCR; TCRdb holds only in-frame clones, not every one. Seen here are over 25,000 clones, 70% to 90% observed once, and the top ten hold about 8.5%. Germline CDR1 reads SGHAT; CDR2 reads FQNNGV. The CDR3 spans 16 residues. Trimming removed 5 bases at V and 2 bases at J, with 15 bases between. The specimen comprised CD8+ T cells from peripheral blood, sampled before anti-PD-1 treatment. The chain carries TRBV11-2 and TRBJ2-2; the D gene is possibly TRBD1 (6 bases). This receptor was taken from a human donor with melanoma. CDR3 in amino acids: CASSRTEQGNTGELFF. The CDR3 region has the DNA TGTGCCAGCAGCCGGACCGAACAGGGAAACACCGGGGAGCTGTTTTTT.